These 8 T cell receptor beta chains were sequenced from one sample in a study of T cell clones after liver transplantation (dated by TCRdb to between 2018 and 2021). Libraries were prepared through the immunoSEQ multiplex PCR assay. What TCRdb holds here is the immuneACCESS table cut down to in-frame rearrangements. Part of the clones is not present; checked against another copy, under half of the missing clones reflect an unresolved V gene, and the others are unexplained. For this sample there are tens of thousands of clones; about 80% appear just once. The ten largest make up approximately 0.8% of the sample. The sample consisted of CD4+ T cells from blood, taken 12 months after liver transplant. The source of these receptors is a human patient who received a liver transplant. Once a transplant has taken place, some T cells may be donor derived.

The rearrangement links TRBV11-3 to TRBJ2-5, with a weak D call TRBD2 (6 bases). The CDR3 extends over 14 amino acids. Looked up from germline, CDR1 is SGHNT and CDR2 is YENEEA. The V end lost 3 bases, the J end lost 4 bases, and 12 bases lay between the germline ends. CDR3 coding DNA: TGTGCCAGCAGCTTCGGCGGGAAGGGAGAGACCCAGTACTTC. Its translation: CASSFGGKGETQYF.

The J gene is TRBJ2-1, the V gene TRBV14; TRBD2 matches 7 bases. With 4 bases clipped from V and 9 bases from J, the junction kept 18 bases outside the gene matches. The CDR3 has 17 residues. Germline CDR1 SGHDN, CDR2 FVKESK. Here the CDR3 reads CASSPAVLARVLCEQFF. The CDR3 bases are TGTGCCAGCAGCCCCGCCGTACTAGCGCGGGTTCTATGTGAGCAGTTCTTC.

The V gene is TRBV19, the J gene TRBJ1-2; D perhaps matches TRBD1 (5 bases). The V end was cut by 4 bases, the J end by 1 base, with 13 bases between. The germline gives CDR1 LNHDA, CDR2 SQIVND (reference sequence). This CDR3 comprises 15 residues. CDR3 bases: TGTGCCAGTAGTAAAGGGACGGACGTTAACTATGGCTACACCTTC. Its translation is CASSKGTDVNYGYTF.

The chain couples TRBV5-1 to TRBJ2-5; 8 bases map to TRBD1. Germline loops: CDR1 SGHRS, CDR2 YFSETQ. This CDR3 is 14 amino acids long. With 4 bases clipped from V and 1 base from J, the junction kept 3 bases outside the gene matches. CDR3 sequence: CASSAGQVQETQYF. As DNA, the CDR3 is TGCGCCAGCAGCGCGGGACAGGTCCAAGAGACCCAGTACTTC. Variable domain in full (rest from reference TRBV5-1 and TRBJ2-5): KAGVTQTPRYLIKTRGQQVTLSCSPISGHRSVSWYQQTPGQGLQFLFEYFSETQRNKGNFPGRFSGRQFSNSRSEMNVSTLELGDSALYLCASSAGQVQETQYFGPGTRLLVL.

As concerns this clone: This sample also contains other DNA sequences that code for the same CDR3. The V and J genes are TRBV7-2 and TRBJ2-1; D is uncertain. V lost 0 bases to trimming and J lost 5 bases, with 5 bases between them. CDR3 length equals 13 residues. Germline assignment: CDR1 SGHTA and CDR2 FQGNSA. The DNA of the CDR3 is TGTGCCAGCAGCTTAGCGGAGAACAATGAGCAGTTCTTC. Translation: CASSLAENNEQFF.

This chain's CDR3 is CASSVGSYEQYF. CDR3 DNA: TGTGCCAGCAGTGTGGGGTCCTACGAGCAGTACTTC. The genes are TRBV25-1 and TRBJ2-7; no clear D gene. V gave up 4 bases and J gave up 1 base, with 5 bases separating them. The germline V gene has CDR1 MGHDK and CDR2 SYGVNS. The length of the CDR3 is 12 residues.

The chain joins TRBV5-4 to TRBJ1-3; D gene uncertain. This CDR3 comprises 16 residues. Trimming pared 0 bases from V and 0 bases from J, leaving 10 bases between. The germline V gene encodes CDR1 SGHNT and CDR2 YYREEE (reference sequence). DNA of the CDR3: TGTGCCAGCAGCTTGGTTAATCGGGACTCTGGAAACACCATATATTTT. It is translated as CASSLVNRDSGNTIYF.

This rearrangement joins TRBV7-9 to TRBJ2-5; TRBD2 matches 11 bases. Germline lookup yields CDR1 SEHNR and CDR2 FQNEAQ (reference sequence). Trimming cost V 5 bases and J 3 bases; bases outside gene matches: 5. The CDR3 has 15 amino acids. The CDR3: CASSPRLAGKETQYF. CDR3 bases: TGTGCCAGCAGCCCGCGACTAGCGGGGAAAGAGACCCAGTACTTC.